A single sample is the source of the 4 T cell receptor beta chains below, sequenced in a study of shared clonotypes between healthy human individuals. The naive CD8 fraction comprised CD45RO-negative cells positively selected for CCR7 and excluded terminally differentiated effector memory CD45RA+ cells. The protocol was immunoSEQ multiplex PCR, while the TCRdb copy is restricted to in-frame clones and leaves out a portion. The sample contains 550,000 to 650,000 clones, about 95% of which appear only once. The sample consisted of naive CD8+ T cells sorted from blood. All receptors derive from a woman between 25 and 40 years old in good health.

This sequence joins TRBV5-4 and TRBJ2-5; weak D call: TRBD2 (6 bases). CDR1 is SGHNT, CDR2 YYREEE, per germline (reference sequence). The CDR3 is 15 amino acids. Trimming took 0 bases from V and 4 from J, leaving 13 bases between them. In nucleotides, the CDR3 is TGTGCCAGCAGCTTGGATCTAGCGAATCTAGAGACCCAGTACTTC. Its translation: CASSLDLANLETQYF. Looking up the rest from reference TRBV5-4 and TRBJ2-5 gives the full variable domain: ETGVTQSPTHLIKTRGQQVTLRCSSQSGHNTVSWYQQALGQGPQFIFQYYREEENGRGNFPPRFSGLQFPNYSSELNVNALELDDSALYLCASSLDLANLETQYFGPGTRLLVL.

This chain joins TRBV4-2 and TRBJ2-5, with a tentative D call TRBD2 (5 bases). This CDR3 is built from 15 residues. Between the trimmed V and J ends, which lost 0 bases and 0 bases, there was a span of 8 bases. Germline V gene sequence: CDR1 LGHNA, CDR2 YNFKEQ. CDR3 sequence (DNA): TGTGCCAGCAGCCAAGAAGAGGGCGACCAAGAGACCCAGTACTTC. Its translation: CASSQEEGDQETQYF.

The chain joins TRBV4-1 to TRBJ2-1, with D tentatively TRBD2 (6 bases). The CDR3 spans 14 residues. Germline V CDR1 and CDR2: MGHRA, YSYEKL. Trimming removed 3 bases at V and 5 bases at J, with 11 bases between. For the CDR3, the DNA is TGCGCCAGCAGCCATGGACTACCTAACAATGAGCAGTTCTTC. Protein product: CASSHGLPNNEQFF.

V is TRBV27 and J is TRBJ1-4; D gene uncertain. The length of the CDR3 is 15 residues. CDR1 MNHEY and CDR2 SMNVEV come from the germline V gene (reference sequence). V dropped 3 bases and J dropped 0 bases, with 8 bases sitting between them. The CDR3 DNA follows: TGTGCCAGCAGTTTCTATCTGTCAACTAATGAAAAACTGTTTTTT. This gives the protein CASSFYLSTNEKLFF.